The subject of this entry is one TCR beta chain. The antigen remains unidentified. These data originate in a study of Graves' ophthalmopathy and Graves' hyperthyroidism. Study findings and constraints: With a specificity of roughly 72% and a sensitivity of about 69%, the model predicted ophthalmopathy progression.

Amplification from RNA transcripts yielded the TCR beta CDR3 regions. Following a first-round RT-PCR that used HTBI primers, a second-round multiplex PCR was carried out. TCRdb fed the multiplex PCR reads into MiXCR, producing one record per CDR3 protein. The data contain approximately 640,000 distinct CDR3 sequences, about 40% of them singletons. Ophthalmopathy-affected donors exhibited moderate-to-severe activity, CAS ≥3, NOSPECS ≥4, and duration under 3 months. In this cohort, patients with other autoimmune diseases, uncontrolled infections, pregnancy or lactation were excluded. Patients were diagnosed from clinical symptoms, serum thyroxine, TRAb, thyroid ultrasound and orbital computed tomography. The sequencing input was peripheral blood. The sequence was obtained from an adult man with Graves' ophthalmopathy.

Here the CDR3 DNA reads TGCGCCAGCAGCTTGCTTGGGGGGAGCTCCTACAATGAGCAGTTCTTC. Translation gives CASSLLGGSSYNEQFF. The rearrangement uses TRBV5-1 and TRBJ2-1; weak D call: TRBD2 (6 bases). This CDR3 contains 16 residues. CDR1 and CDR2 (germline): SGHRS, YFSETQ. V gave up 1 base and J gave up 0 bases, with 11 bases separating them.